This T cell receptor (beta chain) was profiled in a study of Ad26.COV2.S vaccination and SARS-CoV-2 variants. About the study: The authors gave Ad26.COV2.S intramuscularly, either once or twice 56 days apart. Study-wide results and caveats: Possibly, TCR breadth and depth analyses underestimated total T cell responses.

Produced via immunoSEQ multiplex PCR; TCRdb's table is partial and in-frame only. The table has hundreds of thousands of clones, roughly 89% seen once. Treatment: some 20 received Ad26.COV2.S at low or high dose, single or two shots; 5 received placebo; per-sample allocation not given. Specimens were obtained on day 63 following the first vaccine or placebo injection. Per the germline V gene, CDR1 is SGHNT and CDR2 is YYREEE (reference sequence). This CDR3 region has 17 residues. The V and J ends lost 4 bases and 6 bases, in that order; junction bases with no gene match: 14. Notes on this clone: The antigen remains unidentified.

The sequence derives from a person aged 18 to 59 who received the Ad26.COV2.S COVID-19 vaccine or a placebo. The rearrangement joins TRBV5-4 to TRBJ2-2; 8 bases map to TRBD2. The specimen comprised peripheral blood, sampled in a trial of Ad26.COV2.S vaccine versus placebo. The CDR3 loop is CASSPMAVGGAPGELFF. CDR3 nucleotides: TGTGCCAGCAGCCCCATGGCTGTCGGGGGGGCCCCCGGGGAGCTGTTTTTT. The whole variable domain, remainder taken from reference TRBV5-4 and TRBJ2-2, is ETGVTQSPTHLIKTRGQQVTLRCSSQSGHNTVSWYQQALGQGPQFIFQYYREEENGRGNFPPRFSGLQFPNYSSELNVNALELDDSALYLCASSPMAVGGAPGELFFGEGSRLTVL.